Shown below are 21 T cell receptor beta chains from a single sample sequenced in a study of blood T cells in healthy people across ages. Next came a second PCR, run for roughly 6 to 11 cycles, which used a sample-barcoded 5' primer along with a J-beta primer mix. MiXCR was run by TCRdb on the 5' RACE reads, yielding one entry per CDR3 protein. The data contain 780,000 or so distinct CDR3 sequences, around three fifths of them singletons. The source material was blood. These receptor sequences come from a man in his forties in good health.

The V gene is TRBV12-3 or TRBV12-4, the J gene TRBJ2-1; no reliable D call. V was clipped by 6 bases and J by 6 bases, with 9 bases between them. This CDR3 region has 12 residues. CDR3 residues: CASRRTVNEQFF. The CDR3 region has the DNA TGTGCCAGCAGGCGTACAGTCAATGAGCAGTTCTTC.

J is TRBJ2-7 and V is TRBV4-1; 7 bases align to TRBD2. The CDR3 consists of 14 residues. Germline V gene lookup returns CDR1 MGHRA and CDR2 YSYEKL. V shed 4 bases, J shed 3 bases, and the junction held 6 bases outside the gene matches. In nucleotides, the CDR3 is TGCGCCAGCAGCCTAGGACTAGACGGCTACGAGCAGTACTTC. Amino acid sequence: CASSLGLDGYEQYF.

The chain is built from TRBV4-2 and TRBJ2-5, with 12 bases lining up with TRBD2. Germline CDR1 is LGHNA and CDR2 is YNFKEQ. J lost 11 bases, V lost 4 bases, and 23 bases had no gene match. The CDR3 totals 19 residues. CDR3 in DNA: TGTGCCAGCAGCCCCTCGGGTTTGCTAGCGGGAGGGCCGGTGGGGGAGCAGTACTTC. It specifies CASSPSGLLAGGPVGEQYF.

This clonotype occurred a few times. This rearrangement joins TRBV27 to TRBJ2-7, with D unclear. The CDR3 consists of 14 residues. Deletions cut 3 bases from V and 4 bases from J, with 13 bases between. Germline CDR1 is MNHEY and CDR2 is SMNVEV (reference sequence). CDR3 in amino acids: CASSFPGRLYEQYF. For the CDR3, the DNA is TGTGCCAGCAGTTTCCCCGGCCGGTTATACGAGCAGTACTTC.

The J gene is TRBJ1-2, the V gene TRBV5-4, with TRBD1 matching over 7 bases. V lost 0 bases and J lost 3; bases outside the gene matches: 2. Germline CDR1 is SGHNT and CDR2 is YYREEE (reference sequence). There are 14 residues in the CDR3. The CDR3: CASSLAQGDYGYTF. Here the CDR3 DNA reads TGTGCCAGCAGCTTGGCGCAGGGGGACTATGGCTACACCTTC. Filled out from reference TRBV5-4 and TRBJ1-2, the complete variable domain reads ETGVTQSPTHLIKTRGQQVTLRCSSQSGHNTVSWYQQALGQGPQFIFQYYREEENGRGNFPPRFSGLQFPNYSSELNVNALELDDSALYLCASSLAQGDYGYTFGSGTRLTVV.

The V and J genes are TRBV10-3 and TRBJ1-5; 7 nucleotides align to TRBD1. This CDR3 region has 13 residues. Germline V lookup: CDR1 ENHRY, CDR2 SYGVKD. V lost 10 bases to trimming and J lost 5 bases; unmatched junction nucleotides: 8. In DNA, the CDR3 is TGTGCCACCCAGACAGGGTACGATCAGCCCCAGCATTTT. This encodes CATQTGYDQPQHF.

The sample holds a few counts of this clonotype. The chain carries TRBV12-3 or TRBV12-4 and TRBJ1-2; D unresolved. This CDR3 contains 12 residues. Deletions cut 5 bases from V and 8 bases from J, with 12 bases between. In DNA form, the CDR3 reads TGTGCCAGCAGTCCGACACTCGGGGGCTACACCTTC. Translating it yields CASSPTLGGYTF.

The rearrangement joins TRBV5-6 to TRBJ2-4, with D uncertain. The CDR3 contains 18 residues. V shed 0 bases and J shed 1 base, with 17 bases lying between them. Germline lookup yields CDR1 SGHDT and CDR2 YYEEEE. DNA of the CDR3: TGTGCCAGCAGCTTGGGAGGTTCGGAGTTACGGGCCAAAAACATTCAGTACTTC. This encodes CASSLGGSELRAKNIQYF.

J is TRBJ1-4 and V is TRBV12-3 or TRBV12-4; D unresolved. The CDR3 is 14 amino acids. V shed 2 bases and J shed 7 bases, with 11 bases lying between them. The CDR3 loop reads CASSLRLVGEKLFF. The CDR3 DNA sequence: TGTGCCAGCAGTTTACGACTGGTGGGTGAAAAACTGTTTTTT.

This clonotype was counted between two and nine times. This chain links TRBV24-1 with TRBJ2-5; tentatively, D is TRBD1 (6 bases). V lost 0 bases and J lost 5, with 9 bases in between. The germline gives CDR1 KGHDR, CDR2 SFDVKD. CDR3 length equals 14 residues. CDR3 sequence: CATSDLRTAETQYF. In nucleotides, the CDR3 is TGTGCCACCAGTGATTTGCGGACAGCGGAGACCCAGTACTTC.

This clonotype was counted a few times. CDR3 DNA: TGTGCCAGCAGAACTCGGACTAGCGTCTACGAGCAGTACTTC. Translation: CASRTRTSVYEQYF. This chain connects TRBV2 to TRBJ2-7, with 9 bases aligning to TRBD2. Germline values: CDR1 SNHLY, CDR2 FYNNEI. The CDR3 is 14 residues long. The junction had 6 bases not matched to a gene; V was cut back by 6 bases and J by 3 bases.

J is TRBJ1-2 and V is TRBV28; no firm D call. V shed 5 bases and J shed 5 bases, with 18 bases lying between them. Germline CDR1 is MDHEN and CDR2 is SYDVKM. This CDR3 contains 15 residues. The CDR3 spells CASSPDPREPYGYTF. For the CDR3, the DNA is TGTGCCAGCAGTCCGGACCCCAGAGAACCATATGGCTACACCTTC.

This chain uses TRBV28 with TRBJ1-4; D gene uncertain. V lost 3 bases and J 7 bases, leaving 12 bases between the germline ends. The CDR3 has 14 amino acids. Germline-derived CDR1 and CDR2 are MDHEN and SYDVKM. The CDR3 bases are TGTGCCAGCAGTTTCCGACCGAAGATTGAAAAACTGTTTTTT. This sequence encodes CASSFRPKIEKLFF.

This clonotype is a singleton in its sample. Compared with germline, one end of the junction differs, possibly owing to a read error. V and J are TRBV9 and TRBJ2-7, with 12 bases matching TRBD1. The J call may be wrong; the DNA end is better matched by TRBJ2-1. This CDR3 has 16 residues. Per the germline V gene, CDR1 is SGDLS and CDR2 is YYNGEE. Here the CDR3 reads CASSVSGTGGYDEQFF. CDR3 nucleotides: TGTGCCAGCAGCGTGTCCGGGACAGGGGGCTACGATGAGCAGTTCTTC.

This chain uses TRBV28 with TRBJ1-2; 7 nucleotides match TRBD1. Germline values: CDR1 MDHEN, CDR2 SYDVKM. The CDR3 has 12 residues. The CDR3 loop is CAVVGGYEGYTF. CDR3 sequence (DNA): TGTGCAGTAGTAGGGGGCTATGAGGGCTACACCTTC.

This clonotype was counted only a few times. The chain carries TRBV7-9 and TRBJ2-5, with a tentative D call TRBD1 (6 bases). Trimming removed 6 bases from V and 2 bases from J, with 19 bases in between. The CDR3 spans 16 residues. Germline V gene sequence: CDR1 SEHNR, CDR2 FQNEAQ (reference sequence). In DNA, the CDR3 is TGTGCCAGCAGACGGCCAGGAGCAGGGGTACAAGAGACCCAGTACTTC. Amino acid sequence: CASRRPGAGVQETQYF.

The chain uses TRBV15 and TRBJ2-6; unclear D gene. The germline V and J ends were trimmed by 9 bases and 2 bases, with 14 bases remaining between them. CDR3 length equals 15 residues. Per the germline V gene, CDR1 is LNHNV and CDR2 is YYDKDF (reference sequence). The CDR3 bases are TGTGCCACGGGGTCAGCAGTGGCTGGGGCCAACGTCCTGACTTTC. Protein product: CATGSAVAGANVLTF.

The V gene is TRBV7-2, the J gene TRBJ2-5; 7 bases are a match to TRBD2. V dropped 4 bases and J dropped 5; count of bases not matched to a gene: 10. The CDR3 totals 15 residues. In germline, CDR1 is SGHTA, CDR2 FQGNSA. The CDR3 coding sequence is TGTGCCAGCAGCTCTAGCGGAAGGGTTCTCGAGACCCAGTACTTC. Protein sequence: CASSSSGRVLETQYF.

The chain uses TRBV4-1 and TRBJ2-3; D is perhaps TRBD2 (5 bases). Germline V gene data show CDR1 as MGHRA and CDR2 as YSYEKL. This CDR3 comprises 15 residues. Trimming shortened V by 0 bases and J by 2 bases, and 9 bases separated the two germline ends. The CDR3 reads CASSQEGRDTDTQYF. The CDR3 bases are TGCGCCAGCAGCCAAGAAGGTCGGGACACAGATACGCAGTATTTT.

This chain links TRBV9 with TRBJ2-3; TRBD1 aligns across 7 bases. The V gene end was trimmed by 5 bases and the J gene end by 0 bases; junction bases not matched to a gene: 6. The CDR3 extends over 15 amino acids. In germline, CDR1 is SGDLS, CDR2 YYNGEE. The CDR3 loop is CASSAQDRSTDTQYF. As DNA, the CDR3 is TGTGCCAGCAGTGCCCAGGACAGGAGCACAGATACGCAGTATTTT.

This chain joins TRBV7-9 and TRBJ2-3, with 8 bases lining up with TRBD2. Trimming at V came to 5 bases and at J to 4 bases, leaving 5 bases not matched to a gene. The CDR3 has 14 amino acids. Germline V lookup: CDR1 SEHNR, CDR2 FQNEAQ (reference sequence). The CDR3 region is CASSPGGRSDTQYF. Here the CDR3 DNA reads TGTGCCAGCAGCCCGGGGGGGAGATCAGATACGCAGTATTTT.